This TCR beta chain stems from a study of cytomegalovirus exposure and HLA in healthy donors. This CDR3 is built from 18 residues. Trimming shortened V by 2 bases and J by 0 bases, and 20 bases separated the two germline ends. Germline lookup yields CDR1 ENHRY and CDR2 SYGVKD. Method: immunoSEQ multiplex PCR; TCRdb's copy keeps in-frame clones and lacks some. This repertoire shows a few hundred thousand clones, nearly 90% found once; its top ten account for about 0.36%. Sequenced input: PBMCs. This receptor was obtained from a woman aged 18-29 years in good health and CMV-seronegative. The rearrangement links TRBV10-3 to TRBJ2-7; the D gene is possibly TRBD2 (6 bases). DNA of the CDR3: TGTGCCATCAGTGAGGCGAAGTGGGGACTCGTCAGCTCCTACGAGCAGTACTTC. The encoded protein is CAISEAKWGLVSSYEQYF.